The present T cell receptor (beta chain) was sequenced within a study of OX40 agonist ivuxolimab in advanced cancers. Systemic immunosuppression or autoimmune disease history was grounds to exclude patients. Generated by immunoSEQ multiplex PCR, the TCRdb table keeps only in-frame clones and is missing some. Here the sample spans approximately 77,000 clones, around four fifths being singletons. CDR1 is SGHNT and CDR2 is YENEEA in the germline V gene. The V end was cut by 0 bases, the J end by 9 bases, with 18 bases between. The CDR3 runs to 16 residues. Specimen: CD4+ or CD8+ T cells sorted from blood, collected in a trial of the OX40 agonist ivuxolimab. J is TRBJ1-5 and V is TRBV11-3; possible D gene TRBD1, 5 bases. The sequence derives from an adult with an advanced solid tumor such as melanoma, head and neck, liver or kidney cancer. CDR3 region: CASSLDPQGRKGPQHF. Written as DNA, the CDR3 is TGTGCCAGCAGCTTAGATCCCCAGGGCCGGAAGGGGCCCCAGCATTTT.